This section outlines one T cell receptor beta chain sequence together with its context. The target antigen is unknown. Repertoires were generated with immunoSEQ multiplex PCR, while TCRdb's copy carries only in-frame clones and drops some. The sample contains fewer than 120,000 clones, about 88% of which appear only once. The sample originates from a study of T cell responses to AZD1222 COVID-19 vaccine. The study's findings and limits: In a largely white British group with more females than males, clonal diversity was possibly underestimated. At 160-218 and 743-854, vaccine-associated CD4 TCRs were dominant, and they spanned spike.

The origin of this receptor is an adult in good health. Sequenced here: peripheral blood, sampled on day 0 of AZD1222 vaccination.

CDR3 nucleotides: TGTGCCAGTAACCCACTAGCGGGAGGGGCCGGGGAGCTGTTTTTT. Protein sequence: CASNPLAGGAGELFF. The gene calls are TRBV19 and TRBJ2-2; 13 bases agree with TRBD2. The CDR3 sequence is 15 residues long. V lost 7 bases to trimming and J lost 6 bases; unmatched junction nucleotides: 5. Germline values: CDR1 LNHDA, CDR2 SQIVND (reference sequence).